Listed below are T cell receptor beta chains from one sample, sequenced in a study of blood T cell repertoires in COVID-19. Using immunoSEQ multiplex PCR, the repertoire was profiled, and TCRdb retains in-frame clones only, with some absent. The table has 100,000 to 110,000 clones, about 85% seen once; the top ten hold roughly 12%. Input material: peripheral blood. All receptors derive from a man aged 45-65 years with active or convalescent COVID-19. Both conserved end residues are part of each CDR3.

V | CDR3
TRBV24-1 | CATSDPGQGTAEKLFF
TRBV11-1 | CASSGRRETEQFF
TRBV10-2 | CASSEEGSYGYTF
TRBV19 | CAPTGCERYTF
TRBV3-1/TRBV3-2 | CASSQGGAVYGYTF
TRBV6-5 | CASSTGTRNYF
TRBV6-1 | CASSDKRFGYTF
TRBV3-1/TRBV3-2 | CASSQDRDRAPEQYF
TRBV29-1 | CSVYRQGAMETQYF
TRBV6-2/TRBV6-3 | CASSYSTGGEQYF
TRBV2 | CASSGDLADEQFF
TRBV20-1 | CRVMGANGYTF
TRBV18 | CASSPPTGTNTEAFF
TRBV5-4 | CASSPDKANYGYTF
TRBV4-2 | CASSQAWTGSNQPQHF
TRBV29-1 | CSVVQGARSGYTF
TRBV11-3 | CASSSGLAGYNEQFF
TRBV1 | CTSSQMTSGPGELFF
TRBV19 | CASSITGQNYGYTF
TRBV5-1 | CASSIVQGANTGELFF
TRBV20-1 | CSASPGPGSSYNEQFF
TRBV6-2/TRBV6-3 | CASSDRSGGMDTQYF
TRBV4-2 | CASSQERQGNYGYTF
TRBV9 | CASSLEGQSGTEAFF
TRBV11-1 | CASSSGTDHGYTF
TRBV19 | CASSMGLDSYEQYF
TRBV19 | CASSSQREGLQSDTQYF
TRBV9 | CASSVGRGNEQFF
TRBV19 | CASSIAGLRTNEKLFF
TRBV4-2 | CASSQEAAGALDEQFF
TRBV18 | CAGAEGGNQPQHF
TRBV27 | CASSLGGQGYEKLFF
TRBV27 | CASSRGANTEAFF
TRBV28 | CASSMSTDTYGYTF
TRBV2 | CASSPDRQYF
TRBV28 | CASTQGGAGYTF
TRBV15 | CATSRVSGSSSEQYF
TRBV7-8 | CASSLDWAGGREKLFF
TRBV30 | CAWSLTSSQETQYF
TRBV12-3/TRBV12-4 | CASSLMGRETQYF
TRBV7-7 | CASSSGLAGLRTGELFF
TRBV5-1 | CASSRVDKNTEAFF
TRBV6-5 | CASSYGRKSSYNEQFF
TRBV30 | CAWTTVLNYGYTF
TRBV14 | CASSQRQGQGYTF
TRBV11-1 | CASSLAGPAGGEYF
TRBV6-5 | CASSPRDLSTDTQYF
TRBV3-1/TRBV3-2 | CASSRLGDYGYTF
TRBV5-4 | CASSWRAAESSYEQYF
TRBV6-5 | CASSRTGEIGELFF
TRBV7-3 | CASSLQGETDTQYF
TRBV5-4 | CASSTDLRGLGSPLHF